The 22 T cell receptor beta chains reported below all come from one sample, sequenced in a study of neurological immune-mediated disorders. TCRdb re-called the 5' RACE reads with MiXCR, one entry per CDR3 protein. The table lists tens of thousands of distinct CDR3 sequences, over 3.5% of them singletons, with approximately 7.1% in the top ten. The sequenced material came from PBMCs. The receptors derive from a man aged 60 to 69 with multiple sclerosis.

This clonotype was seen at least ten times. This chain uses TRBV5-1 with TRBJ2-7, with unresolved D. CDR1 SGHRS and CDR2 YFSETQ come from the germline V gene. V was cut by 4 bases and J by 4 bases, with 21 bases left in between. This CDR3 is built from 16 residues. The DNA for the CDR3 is TGCGCCAGCAGCCCCCCGGGCTCCCGACCCTTTTACGAGCAGTACTTC. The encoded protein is CASSPPGSRPFYEQYF.

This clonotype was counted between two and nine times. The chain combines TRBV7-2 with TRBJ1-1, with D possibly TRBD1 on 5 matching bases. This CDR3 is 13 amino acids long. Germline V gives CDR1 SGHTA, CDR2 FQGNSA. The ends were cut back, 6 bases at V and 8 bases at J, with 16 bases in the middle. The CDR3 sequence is CASSLSSGTEAFF. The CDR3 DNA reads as TGTGCCAGCAGTCTCTCATCCGGGACGGAAGCTTTCTTT. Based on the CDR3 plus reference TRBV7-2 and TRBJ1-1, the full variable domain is GAGVSQSPSNKVTEKGKDVELRCDPISGHTALYWYRQSLGQGLEFLIYFQGNSAPDKSGLPSDRFSAERTGGSVSTLTIQRTQQEDSAVYLCASSLSSGTEAFFGQGTRLTVV.

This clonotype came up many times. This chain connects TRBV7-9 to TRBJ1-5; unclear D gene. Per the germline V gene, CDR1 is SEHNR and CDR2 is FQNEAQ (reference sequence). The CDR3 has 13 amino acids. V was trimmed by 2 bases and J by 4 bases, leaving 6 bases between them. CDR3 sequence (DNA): TGTGCCAGCAGCTTATCAGAGAATCAGCCCCAGCATTTT. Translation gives CASSLSENQPQHF.

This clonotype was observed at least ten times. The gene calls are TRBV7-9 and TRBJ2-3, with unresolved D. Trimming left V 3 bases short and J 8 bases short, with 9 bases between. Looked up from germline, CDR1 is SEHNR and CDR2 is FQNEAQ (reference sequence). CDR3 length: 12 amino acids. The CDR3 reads CASSFVSGTQYF. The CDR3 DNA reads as TGTGCCAGCAGCTTTGTCTCGGGTACGCAGTATTTT.

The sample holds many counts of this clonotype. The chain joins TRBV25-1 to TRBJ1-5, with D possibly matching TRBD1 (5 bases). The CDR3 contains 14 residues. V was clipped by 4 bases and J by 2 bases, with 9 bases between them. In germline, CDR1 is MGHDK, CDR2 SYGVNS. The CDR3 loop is CASSGQGGNQPQHF. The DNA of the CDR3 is TGTGCCAGCAGTGGACAAGGGGGCAATCAGCCCCAGCATTTT. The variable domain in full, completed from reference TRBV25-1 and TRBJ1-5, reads EADIYQTPRYLVIGTGKKITLECSQTMGHDKMYWYQQDPGMELHLIHYSYGVNSTEKGDLSSESTVSRIRTEHFPLTLESARPSHTSQYLCASSGQGGNQPQHFGDGTRLSIL.

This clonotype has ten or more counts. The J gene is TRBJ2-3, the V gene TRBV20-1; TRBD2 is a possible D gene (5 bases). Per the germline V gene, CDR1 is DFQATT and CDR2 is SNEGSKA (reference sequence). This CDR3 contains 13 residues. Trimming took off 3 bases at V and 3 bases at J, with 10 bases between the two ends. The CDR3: CSASDGITDTQYF. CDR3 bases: TGCAGTGCTAGTGACGGGATAACAGATACGCAGTATTTT.

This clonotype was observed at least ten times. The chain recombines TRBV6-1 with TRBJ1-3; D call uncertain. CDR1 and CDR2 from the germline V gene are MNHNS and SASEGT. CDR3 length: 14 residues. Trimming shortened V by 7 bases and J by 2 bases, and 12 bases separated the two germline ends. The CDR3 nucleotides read TGTGCCAGCAACCCTTTTTTCACTGGAAACACCATATATTTT. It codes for CASNPFFTGNTIYF.

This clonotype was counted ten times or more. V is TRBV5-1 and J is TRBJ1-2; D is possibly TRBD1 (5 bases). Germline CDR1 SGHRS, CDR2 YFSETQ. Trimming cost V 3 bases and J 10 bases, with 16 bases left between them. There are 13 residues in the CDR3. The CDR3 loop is CASSSGRGFDYTF. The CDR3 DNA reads TGCGCCAGCAGCTCCGGAAGGGGATTCGACTACACCTTC.

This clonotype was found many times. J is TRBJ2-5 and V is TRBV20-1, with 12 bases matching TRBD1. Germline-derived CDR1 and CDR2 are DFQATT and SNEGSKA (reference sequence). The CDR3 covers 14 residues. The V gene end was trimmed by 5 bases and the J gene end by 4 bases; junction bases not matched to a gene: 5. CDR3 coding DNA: TGCAGTGCTGCGCGGGACAGGGGGCGAGAGACCCAGTACTTC. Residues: CSAARDRGRETQYF.

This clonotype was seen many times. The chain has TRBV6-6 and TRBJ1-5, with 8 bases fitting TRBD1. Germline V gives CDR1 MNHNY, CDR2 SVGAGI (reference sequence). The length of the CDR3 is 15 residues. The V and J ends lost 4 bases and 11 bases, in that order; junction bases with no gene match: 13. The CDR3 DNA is TGTGCCAGCAGTTCCCCCCGACAGGGGAGGGAGACCCAGCATTTT. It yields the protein CASSSPRQGRETQHF.

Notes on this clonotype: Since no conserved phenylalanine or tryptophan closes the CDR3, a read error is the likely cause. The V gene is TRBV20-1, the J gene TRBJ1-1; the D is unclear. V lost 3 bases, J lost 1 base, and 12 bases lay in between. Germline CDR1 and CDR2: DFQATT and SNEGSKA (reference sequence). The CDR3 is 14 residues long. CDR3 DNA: TGCAGTGCTAGTATCAAACAACGGAACACTGAAGCTTTCAAT. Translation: CSASIKQRNTEAFN.

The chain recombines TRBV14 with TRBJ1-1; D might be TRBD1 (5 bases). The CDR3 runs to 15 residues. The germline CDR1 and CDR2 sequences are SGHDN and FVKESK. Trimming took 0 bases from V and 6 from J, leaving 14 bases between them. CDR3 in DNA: TGTGCCAGCAGCCAAGAGGCCAGGGCGGGATCTGAAGCTTTCTTT. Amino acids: CASSQEARAGSEAFF.

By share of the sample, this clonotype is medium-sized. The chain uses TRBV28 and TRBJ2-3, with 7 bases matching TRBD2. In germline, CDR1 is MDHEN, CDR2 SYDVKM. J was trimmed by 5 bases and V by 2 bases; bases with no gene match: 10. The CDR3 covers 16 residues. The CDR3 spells CASSLLSRLAVDTQYF. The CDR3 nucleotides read TGTGCCAGCAGTTTACTGTCGAGACTAGCAGTAGATACGCAGTATTTT.

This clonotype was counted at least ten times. This CDR3 is CASSFGRRNSPLHF. DNA of the CDR3: TGTGCCAGCAGTTTCGGCAGGCGCAATTCACCCCTCCACTTT. V usage is TRBV12-3 or TRBV12-4 and J usage is TRBJ1-6; unclear D gene. V lost 3 bases to trimming and J lost 7 bases, with 10 bases between them. The CDR3 runs to 14 residues.

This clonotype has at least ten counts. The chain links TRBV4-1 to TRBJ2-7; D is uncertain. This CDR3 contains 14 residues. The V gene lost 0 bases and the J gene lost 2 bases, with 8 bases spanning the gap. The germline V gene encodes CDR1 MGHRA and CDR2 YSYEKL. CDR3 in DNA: TGCGCCAGCAGCCAAGATACCTGGGCCTACGAGCAGTACTTC. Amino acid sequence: CASSQDTWAYEQYF.

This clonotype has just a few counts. The CDR3: CASGRGDRLNTGELFF. The CDR3 DNA is TGTGCCAGCGGCCGTGGGGACAGGCTGAACACCGGGGAGCTGTTTTTT. V gene TRBV7-6 combines with J gene TRBJ2-2, with 8 bases that match TRBD1. From germline, CDR1 is SGHVS and CDR2 FNYEAQ. The ends lost 8 bases at V and 1 base at J; junction bases unmatched: 9. The CDR3 length is 16 residues.

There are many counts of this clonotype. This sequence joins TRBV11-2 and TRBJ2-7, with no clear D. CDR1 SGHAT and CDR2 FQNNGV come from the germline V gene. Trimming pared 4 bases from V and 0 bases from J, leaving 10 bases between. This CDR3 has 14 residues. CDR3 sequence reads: CASSSPASSYEQYF. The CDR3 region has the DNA TGTGCCAGCAGCTCCCCCGCAAGCTCCTACGAGCAGTACTTC.

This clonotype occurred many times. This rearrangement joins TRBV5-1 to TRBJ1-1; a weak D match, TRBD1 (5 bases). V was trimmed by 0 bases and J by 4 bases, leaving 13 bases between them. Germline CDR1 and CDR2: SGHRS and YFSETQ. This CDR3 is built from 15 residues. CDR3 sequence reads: CASSLEGNWVTEAFF. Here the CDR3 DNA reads TGCGCCAGCAGCTTGGAGGGGAATTGGGTCACTGAAGCTTTCTTT. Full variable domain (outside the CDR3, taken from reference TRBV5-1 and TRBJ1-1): KAGVTQTPRYLIKTRGQQVTLSCSPISGHRSVSWYQQTPGQGLQFLFEYFSETQRNKGNFPGRFSGRQFSNSRSEMNVSTLELGDSALYLCASSLEGNWVTEAFFGQGTRLTVV.

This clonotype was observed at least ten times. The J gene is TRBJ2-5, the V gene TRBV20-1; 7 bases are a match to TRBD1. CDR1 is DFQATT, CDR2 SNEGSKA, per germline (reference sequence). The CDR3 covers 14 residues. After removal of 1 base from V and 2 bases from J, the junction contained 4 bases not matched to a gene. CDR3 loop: CSARVQGVQETQYF. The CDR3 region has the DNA TGCAGTGCTAGAGTCCAGGGGGTTCAAGAGACCCAGTACTTC.

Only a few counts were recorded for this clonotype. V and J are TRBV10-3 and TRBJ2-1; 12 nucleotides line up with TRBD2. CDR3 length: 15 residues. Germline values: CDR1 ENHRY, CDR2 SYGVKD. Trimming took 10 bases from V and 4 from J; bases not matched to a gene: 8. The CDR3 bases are TGTGCCACGACAACGACTAGCGGGGGTTACAATGAGCAGTTCTTC. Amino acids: CATTTTSGGYNEQFF.

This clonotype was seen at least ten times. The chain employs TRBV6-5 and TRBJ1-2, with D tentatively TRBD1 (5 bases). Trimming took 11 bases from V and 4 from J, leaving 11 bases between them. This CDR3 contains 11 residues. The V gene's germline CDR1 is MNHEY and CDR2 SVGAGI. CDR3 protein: CASGSGYGYTF. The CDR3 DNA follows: TGTGCCTCAGGGAGCGGCTATGGCTACACCTTC.

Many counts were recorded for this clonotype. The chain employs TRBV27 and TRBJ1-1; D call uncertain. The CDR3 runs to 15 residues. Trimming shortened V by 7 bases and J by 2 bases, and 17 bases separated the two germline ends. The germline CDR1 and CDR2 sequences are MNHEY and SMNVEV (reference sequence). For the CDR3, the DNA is TGTGCCAGCACCAAGGAGGGTCGGTTTAACACTGAAGCTTTCTTT. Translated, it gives CASTKEGRFNTEAFF.